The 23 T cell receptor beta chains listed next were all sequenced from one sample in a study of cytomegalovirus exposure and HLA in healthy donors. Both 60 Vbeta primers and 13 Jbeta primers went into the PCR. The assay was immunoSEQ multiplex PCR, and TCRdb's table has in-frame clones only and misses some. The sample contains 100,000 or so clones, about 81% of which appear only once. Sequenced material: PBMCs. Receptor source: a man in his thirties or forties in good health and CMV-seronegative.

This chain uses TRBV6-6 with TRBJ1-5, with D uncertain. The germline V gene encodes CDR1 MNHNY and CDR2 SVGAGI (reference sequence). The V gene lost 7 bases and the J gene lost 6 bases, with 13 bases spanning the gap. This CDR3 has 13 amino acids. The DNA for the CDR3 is TGTGCCAGCACCAACTCCGAGGGTCAGCCCCAGCATTTT. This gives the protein CASTNSEGQPQHF.

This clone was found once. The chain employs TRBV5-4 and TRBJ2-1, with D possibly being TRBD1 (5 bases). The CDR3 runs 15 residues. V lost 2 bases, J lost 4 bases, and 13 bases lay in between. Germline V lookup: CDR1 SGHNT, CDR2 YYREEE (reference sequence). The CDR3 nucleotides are TGTGCCAGCAGCTTCCCCACGACAGAATACAATGAGCAGTTCTTC. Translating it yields CASSFPTTEYNEQFF. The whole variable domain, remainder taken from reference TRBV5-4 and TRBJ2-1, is ETGVTQSPTHLIKTRGQQVTLRCSSQSGHNTVSWYQQALGQGPQFIFQYYREEENGRGNFPPRFSGLQFPNYSSELNVNALELDDSALYLCASSFPTTEYNEQFFGPGTRLTVL.

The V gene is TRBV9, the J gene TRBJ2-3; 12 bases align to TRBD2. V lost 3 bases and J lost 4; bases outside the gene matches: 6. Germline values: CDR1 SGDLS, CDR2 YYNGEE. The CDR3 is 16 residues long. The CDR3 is CASSASSGGAADTQYF. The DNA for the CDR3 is TGTGCCAGCAGCGCCTCTAGCGGGGGGGCCGCAGATACGCAGTATTTT.

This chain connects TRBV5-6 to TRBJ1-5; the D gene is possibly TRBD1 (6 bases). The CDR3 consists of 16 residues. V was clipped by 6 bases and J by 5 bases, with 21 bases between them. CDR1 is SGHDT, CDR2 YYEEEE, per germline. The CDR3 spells CASTREGQPGDQPQHF. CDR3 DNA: TGTGCCAGCACCCGCGAGGGACAACCTGGGGATCAGCCCCAGCATTTT.

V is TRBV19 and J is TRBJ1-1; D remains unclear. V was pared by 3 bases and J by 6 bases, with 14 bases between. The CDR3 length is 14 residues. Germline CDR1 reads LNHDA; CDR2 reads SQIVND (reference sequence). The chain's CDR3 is CASSIPRRFPEAFF. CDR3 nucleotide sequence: TGTGCCAGTAGTATCCCACGGAGGTTCCCTGAAGCTTTCTTT.

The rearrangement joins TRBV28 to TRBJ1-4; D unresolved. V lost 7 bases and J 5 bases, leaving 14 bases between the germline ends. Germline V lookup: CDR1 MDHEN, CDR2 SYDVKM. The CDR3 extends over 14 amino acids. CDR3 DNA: TGTGCCAGCATAAGATCGGAGACGAATGAAAAACTGTTTTTT. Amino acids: CASIRSETNEKLFF.

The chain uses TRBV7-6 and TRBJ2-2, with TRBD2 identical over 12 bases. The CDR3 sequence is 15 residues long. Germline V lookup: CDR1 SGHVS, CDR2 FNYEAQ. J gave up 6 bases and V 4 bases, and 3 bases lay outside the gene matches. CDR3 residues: CASSYLAGGAGELFF. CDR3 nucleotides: TGTGCCAGCAGCTACCTAGCGGGGGGGGCCGGGGAGCTGTTTTTT. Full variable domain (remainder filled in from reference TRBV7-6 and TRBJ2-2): GAGVSQSPRYKVTKRGQDVALRCDPISGHVSLYWYRQALGQGPEFLTYFNYEAQQDKSGLPNDRFSAERPEGSISTLTIQRTEQRDSAMYRCASSYLAGGAGELFFGEGSRLTVL.

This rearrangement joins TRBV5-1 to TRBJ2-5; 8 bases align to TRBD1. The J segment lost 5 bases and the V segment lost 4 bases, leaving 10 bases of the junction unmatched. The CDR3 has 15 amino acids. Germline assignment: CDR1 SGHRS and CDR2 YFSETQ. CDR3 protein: CASSTRQGNWETQYF. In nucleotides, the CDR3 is TGCGCCAGCAGCACCCGACAGGGGAATTGGGAGACCCAGTACTTC.

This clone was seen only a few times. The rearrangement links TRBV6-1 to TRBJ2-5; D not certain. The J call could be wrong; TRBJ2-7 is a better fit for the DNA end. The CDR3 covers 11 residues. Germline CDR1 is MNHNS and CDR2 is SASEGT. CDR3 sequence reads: CASKNVYEQYF. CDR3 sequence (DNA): TGTGCCAGCAAGAACGTCTACGAGCAGTACTTC.

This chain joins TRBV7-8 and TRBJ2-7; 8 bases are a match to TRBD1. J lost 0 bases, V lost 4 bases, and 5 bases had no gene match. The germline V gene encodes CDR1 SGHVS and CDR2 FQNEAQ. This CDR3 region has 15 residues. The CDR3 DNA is TGTGCCAGCAGCTCCCTGGACAGGGTCTCCTACGAGCAGTACTTC. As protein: CASSSLDRVSYEQYF.

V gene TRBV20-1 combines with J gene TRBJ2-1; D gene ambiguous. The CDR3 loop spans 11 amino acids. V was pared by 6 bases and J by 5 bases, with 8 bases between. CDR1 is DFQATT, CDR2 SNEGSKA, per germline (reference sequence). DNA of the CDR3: TGCAGTGCCGAACTTAACAATGAGCAGTTCTTC. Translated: CSAELNNEQFF.

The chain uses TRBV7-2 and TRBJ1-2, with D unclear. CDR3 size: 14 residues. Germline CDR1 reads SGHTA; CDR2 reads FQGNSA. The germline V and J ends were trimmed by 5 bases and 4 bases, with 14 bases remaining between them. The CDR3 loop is CASSPWEITYGYTF. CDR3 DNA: TGTGCCAGCAGCCCCTGGGAGATTACCTATGGCTACACCTTC.

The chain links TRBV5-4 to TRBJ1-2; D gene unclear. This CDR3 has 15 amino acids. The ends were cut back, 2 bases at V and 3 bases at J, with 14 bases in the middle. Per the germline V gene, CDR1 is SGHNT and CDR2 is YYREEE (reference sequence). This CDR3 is CASSLFSWEDYGYTF. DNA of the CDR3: TGTGCCAGCAGCTTATTTTCGTGGGAGGACTATGGCTACACCTTC.

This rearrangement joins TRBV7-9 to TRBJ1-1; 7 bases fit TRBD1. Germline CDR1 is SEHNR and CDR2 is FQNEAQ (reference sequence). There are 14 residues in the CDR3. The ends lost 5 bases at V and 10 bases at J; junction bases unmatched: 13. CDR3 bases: TGTGCCAGCAGCCTGGGACAGTCCAACGTCGGAGCTTTCTTT. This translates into CASSLGQSNVGAFF.

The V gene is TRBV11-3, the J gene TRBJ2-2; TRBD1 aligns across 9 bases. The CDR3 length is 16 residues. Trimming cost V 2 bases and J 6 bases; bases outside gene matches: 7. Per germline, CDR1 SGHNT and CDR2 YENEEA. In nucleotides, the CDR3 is TGTGCCAGCAGCTTAAGACATGGACAGGGGTCCGGGGAGCTGTTTTTT. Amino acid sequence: CASSLRHGQGSGELFF.

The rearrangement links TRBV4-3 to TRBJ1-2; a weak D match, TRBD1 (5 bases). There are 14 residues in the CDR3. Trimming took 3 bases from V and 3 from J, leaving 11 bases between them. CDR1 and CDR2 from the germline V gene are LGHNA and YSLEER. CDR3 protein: CASSQEDSDYGYTF. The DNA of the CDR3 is TGCGCCAGCAGCCAGGAAGACAGCGACTATGGCTACACCTTC.

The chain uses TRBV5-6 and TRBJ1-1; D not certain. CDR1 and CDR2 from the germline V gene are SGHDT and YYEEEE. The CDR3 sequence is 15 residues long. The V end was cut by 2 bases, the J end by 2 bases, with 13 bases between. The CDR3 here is CASSFLESLNTEAFF. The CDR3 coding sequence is TGTGCCAGCAGCTTTCTAGAGAGTTTAAACACTGAAGCTTTCTTT.

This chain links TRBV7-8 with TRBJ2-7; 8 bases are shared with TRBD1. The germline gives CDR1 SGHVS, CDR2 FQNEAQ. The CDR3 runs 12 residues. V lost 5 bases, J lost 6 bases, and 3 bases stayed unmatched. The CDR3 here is CASSRTGGEQYF. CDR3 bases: TGTGCCAGCAGCAGAACAGGGGGCGAGCAGTACTTC.

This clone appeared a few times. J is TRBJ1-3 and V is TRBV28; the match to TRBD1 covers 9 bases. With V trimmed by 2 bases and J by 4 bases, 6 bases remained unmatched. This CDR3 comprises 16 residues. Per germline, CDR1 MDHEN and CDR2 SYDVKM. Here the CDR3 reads CASSLGGQGTGNTIYF. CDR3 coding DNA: TGTGCCAGCAGTTTAGGCGGACAGGGGACAGGAAACACCATATATTTT.

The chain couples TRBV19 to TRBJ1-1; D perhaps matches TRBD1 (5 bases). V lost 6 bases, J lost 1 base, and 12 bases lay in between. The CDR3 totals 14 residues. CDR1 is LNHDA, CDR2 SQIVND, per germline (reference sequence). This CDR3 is CASRLTVPNTEAFF. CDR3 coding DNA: TGTGCCAGTAGACTGACAGTTCCGAACACTGAAGCTTTCTTT.

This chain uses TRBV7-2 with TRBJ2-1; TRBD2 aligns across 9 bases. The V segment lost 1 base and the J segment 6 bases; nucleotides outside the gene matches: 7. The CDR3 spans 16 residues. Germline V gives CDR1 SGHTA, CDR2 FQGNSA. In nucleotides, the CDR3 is TGTGCCAGCAGCTTAGAGGGACTAGCCTCTGGCAATGAGCAGTTCTTC. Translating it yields CASSLEGLASGNEQFF.

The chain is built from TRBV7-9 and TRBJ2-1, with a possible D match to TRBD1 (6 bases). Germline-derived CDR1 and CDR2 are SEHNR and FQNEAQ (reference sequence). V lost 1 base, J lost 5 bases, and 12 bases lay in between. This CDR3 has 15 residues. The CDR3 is CASSLDRVLHNEQFF. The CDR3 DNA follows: TGTGCCAGCAGCTTAGACAGGGTCCTACACAATGAGCAGTTCTTC.

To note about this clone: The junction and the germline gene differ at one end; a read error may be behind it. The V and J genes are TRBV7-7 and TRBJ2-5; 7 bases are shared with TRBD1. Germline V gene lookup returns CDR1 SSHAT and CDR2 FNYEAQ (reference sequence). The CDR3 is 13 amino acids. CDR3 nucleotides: TGTGCTAGCAGCTTGAACAGGGGAGAGACCCAGTACTTC. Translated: CASSLNRGETQYF.